The T cell receptor (beta chain) described here comes from a study of human T cells and chemical hapten exposure. There are 14 residues in the CDR3. V lost 0 bases and J lost 6; bases outside the gene matches: 2. Germline CDR1 and CDR2: SGHNT and YYREEE (reference sequence). The authors' total RNA extraction used unfractionated whole blood. Original methodology: A typical sample had 95,638 TCRs, with about 23,224 to 690,600 overall. TCRdb analysed the 5' RACE reads with MiXCR anew, one entry per CDR3 protein. The V and J calls and clone size are TCRdb's, not the authors'. The sample records tens of thousands of distinct CDR3 sequences, less than 9.5% being singletons.

This clonotype was sampled from a male donor in good health. The rearrangement joins TRBV5-4 to TRBJ1-1, with 10 bases that match TRBD1. The CDR3 is CASSLGGTGAEAFF. The CDR3 DNA is TGTGCCAGCAGCTTGGGGGGGACAGGGGCTGAAGCTTTCTTT.